This passage covers 31 T cell receptor beta chains from one sample sequenced in a study of blood T cell repertoires in COVID-19. The data were produced by immunoSEQ multiplex PCR, yet TCRdb's version contains in-frame clones alone and is incomplete. The sample lists 95,000 to 150,000 clones; 60% to 85% were seen once. The sample was peripheral blood. These TCRs come from a human donor with acute or convalescent COVID-19. The donor label of this sample is uncertain.

The rearrangement joins TRBV19 to TRBJ1-5, with TRBD1 as a possible D gene (6 bases). Trimming shortened V by 6 bases and J by 4 bases, and 13 bases separated the two germline ends. The CDR3 is 14 amino acids. Germline V gene lookup returns CDR1 LNHDA and CDR2 SQIVND (reference sequence). The CDR3 region is CASSQITGNQPQHF. DNA of the CDR3: TGTGCCAGTAGCCAAATAACAGGGAATCAGCCCCAGCATTTT.

This clone was seen just once. This sequence joins TRBV5-6 and TRBJ2-7; TRBD1 matches at 7 bases. The CDR3 length is 15 residues. Germline V gives CDR1 SGHDT, CDR2 YYEEEE. V dropped 5 bases and J dropped 3; count of bases not matched to a gene: 11. CDR3 protein: CASSRRRTGGYEQYF. CDR3 in DNA: TGTGCCAGCAGTCGGCGCCGGACAGGCGGCTACGAGCAGTACTTC.

V gene TRBV19 combines with J gene TRBJ1-5; weak D call: TRBD1 (5 bases). The V end lost 8 bases, the J end lost 5 bases, and 13 bases lay between the germline ends. Germline loops: CDR1 LNHDA, CDR2 SQIVND (reference sequence). This CDR3 has 13 amino acids. CDR3 DNA: TGTGCCAGTCCCCGGGGGGTCTATCAGCCCCAGCATTTT. Protein product: CASPRGVYQPQHF.

CDR3: CASSLYGRGNTIYF. In DNA, the CDR3 is TGTGCCAGCAGCTTATATGGCCGAGGAAACACCATATATTTT. The rearrangement joins TRBV7-9 to TRBJ1-3; no clear D gene. CDR3 length equals 14 residues. Germline CDR1 reads SEHNR; CDR2 reads FQNEAQ (reference sequence). V lost 2 bases and J 4 bases, leaving 9 bases between the germline ends. Complete variable domain (other parts from reference TRBV7-9 and TRBJ1-3): DTGVSQNPRHKITKRGQNVTFRCDPISEHNRLYWYRQTLGQGPEFLTYFQNEAQLEKSRLLSDRFSAERPKGSFSTLEIQRTEQGDSAMYLCASSLYGRGNTIYFGEGSWLTVV.

This clone was detected once. This sequence joins TRBV2 and TRBJ2-3, with 8 nucleotides matching TRBD2. J lost 5 bases, V lost 6 bases, and 16 bases had no gene match. CDR3 size: 17 residues. Germline V lookup: CDR1 SNHLY, CDR2 FYNNEI. CDR3 loop: CASRDRLSGGEKDTQYF. The CDR3 nucleotides are TGTGCCAGCAGGGATAGACTAAGCGGGGGCGAGAAAGATACGCAGTATTTT.

J is TRBJ1-2 and V is TRBV15; D perhaps matches TRBD1 (5 bases). Trimming removed 0 bases from V and 7 bases from J, with 18 bases in between. Germline V gives CDR1 LNHNV, CDR2 YYDKDF (reference sequence). This CDR3 has 16 amino acids. The CDR3 DNA follows: TGTGCCACCAGCAGAGACCTCCAGGGAAAAACCGGTGGCTACACCTTC. Its translation is CATSRDLQGKTGGYTF.

The chain has TRBV5-1 and TRBJ2-3; 9 bases match TRBD2. Germline CDR1 is SGHRS and CDR2 is YFSETQ. The CDR3 runs 16 residues. With V trimmed by 6 bases and J by 1 base, 9 bases remained unmatched. In DNA, the CDR3 is TGCGCCAGCAAAATTACGGCTAGCGGGGGCACAGATACGCAGTATTTT. The encoded protein is CASKITASGGTDTQYF.

V is TRBV9 and J is TRBJ2-3, with 14 bases identical to TRBD2. This CDR3 spans 18 amino acids. Germline trimming cut 0 bases from V and 2 bases from J; bases unmatched to any gene: 5. Germline V gene lookup returns CDR1 SGDLS and CDR2 YYNGEE. CDR3 DNA: TGTGCCAGCAGCGTAGAGGAGACTAGCGGGGGGGCCACAGATACGCAGTATTTT. Its translation: CASSVEETSGGATDTQYF.

The chain employs TRBV11-2 and TRBJ1-2; D call uncertain. CDR1 and CDR2 from the germline V gene are SGHAT and FQNNGV. The CDR3 loop spans 15 amino acids. The V end lost 0 bases, the J end lost 0 bases, and 8 bases lay between the germline ends. The CDR3 DNA is TGTGCCAGCAGCTTAGATCTAGGAACTAACTATGGCTACACCTTC. This codes for CASSLDLGTNYGYTF.

The gene calls are TRBV18 and TRBJ2-6, with 7 bases lining up with TRBD1. Germline loops: CDR1 KGHSH, CDR2 LQKENI. V dropped 3 bases and J dropped 3; count of bases not matched to a gene: 8. The CDR3 length is 17 residues. The CDR3 region has the DNA TGTGCCAGCTCACCCTCCGGACAGGCGTATGGGGCCAACGTCCTGACTTTC. Its translation is CASSPSGQAYGANVLTF.

This chain uses TRBV4-1 with TRBJ2-1, with D tentatively TRBD2 (5 bases). There are 17 residues in the CDR3. The germline V gene has CDR1 MGHRA and CDR2 YSYEKL. V dropped 0 bases and J dropped 0 bases, with 12 bases sitting between them. The CDR3 sequence is CASSQDAREGSYNEQFF. The DNA for the CDR3 is TGCGCCAGCAGCCAAGATGCGAGGGAAGGCTCCTACAATGAGCAGTTCTTC.

V gene TRBV28 combines with J gene TRBJ1-5; 8 positions agree with TRBD1. Looked up from germline, CDR1 is MDHEN and CDR2 is SYDVKM. This CDR3 region has 15 residues. The V segment lost 3 bases and the J segment 2 bases; nucleotides outside the gene matches: 3. CDR3 residues: CASSFRGQGNQPQHF. In DNA form, the CDR3 reads TGTGCCAGCAGTTTCAGGGGGCAAGGCAATCAGCCCCAGCATTTT.

This clone showed up just a few times. The CDR3 loop is CASSSAGGGQPQHF. Here the CDR3 DNA reads TGTGCCAGCAGTTCCGCAGGTGGTGGTCAGCCCCAGCATTTT. The chain combines TRBV6-2 or TRBV6-3 with TRBJ1-5; D is uncertain. CDR3 length: 14 amino acids. The V and J ends lost 4 bases and 6 bases respectively, with 13 bases between them. The V gene's germline CDR1 is MNHEY and CDR2 SVGEGT.

A single count supports this clone. The V gene is TRBV5-1, the J gene TRBJ2-5; 8 bases are a match to TRBD1. After removal of 2 bases from V and 2 bases from J, the junction contained 2 bases not matched to a gene. From germline, CDR1 is SGHRS and CDR2 YFSETQ. This CDR3 has 14 amino acids. CDR3 protein: CASSLGTGQETQYF. CDR3 nucleotides: TGCGCCAGCAGCTTAGGGACAGGTCAAGAGACCCAGTACTTC.

The chain links TRBV5-1 to TRBJ2-7; TRBD1 matches 9 bases. The length of the CDR3 is 15 residues. The V segment lost 4 bases and the J segment 4 bases; nucleotides outside the gene matches: 9. Germline lookup yields CDR1 SGHRS and CDR2 YFSETQ. CDR3 nucleotide sequence: TGCGCCAGCAGCCCGGGGACAGGGAGAACATACGAGCAGTACTTC. Its translation is CASSPGTGRTYEQYF.

J is TRBJ2-3 and V is TRBV12-5, with D perhaps matching TRBD1 (6 bases). Trimming cost V 2 bases and J 4 bases, with 19 bases left between them. The CDR3 consists of 17 residues. CDR1 and CDR2 (germline): LGHNT, FRNRAP. In DNA form, the CDR3 reads TGTGCTAGTGGTTTGCGGACGCAGGGGAGAGTCCCAGATACGCAGTATTTT. Translation gives CASGLRTQGRVPDTQYF.

Only one count was recorded for this clone. Within the sample, other DNA sequences also encode this same CDR3. CDR3 coding DNA: TGTGCCAGCAGCCTCCGGGTGAACACTGAAGCTTTCTTT. This codes for CASSLRVNTEAFF. The rearrangement uses TRBV3-1 (or the pseudogene TRBV3-2) and TRBJ1-1; D is unclear. Trimming took 4 bases from V and 0 from J, leaving 6 bases between them. The CDR3 totals 13 residues. The germline gives CDR1 LGHDT, CDR2 YNNKEL (reference sequence).

This clone was detected once. This sequence joins TRBV7-2 and TRBJ2-1; 10 bases map to TRBD2. Germline trimming cut 4 bases from V and 6 bases from J; bases unmatched to any gene: 6. CDR3 size: 15 residues. The germline CDR1 and CDR2 sequences are SGHTA and FQGNSA. CDR3 DNA: TGTGCCAGCAGCTCCAAGCGGGGGGGGACCAATGAGCAGTTCTTC. Amino acids: CASSSKRGGTNEQFF.

The rearrangement joins TRBV10-3 to TRBJ2-2; TRBD1 is a possible D gene (5 bases). CDR1 and CDR2 from the germline V gene are ENHRY and SYGVKD. Trimming cost V 7 bases and J 6 bases, with 12 bases left between them. The CDR3 is made up of 13 amino acids. CDR3 protein: CAINQGFPGELFF. The CDR3 DNA reads TGTGCCATCAACCAGGGTTTCCCCGGGGAGCTGTTTTTT.

The V gene is TRBV7-9, the J gene TRBJ1-6; 9 nucleotides align to TRBD1. Looked up from germline, CDR1 is SEHNR and CDR2 is FQNEAQ (reference sequence). The CDR3 extends over 15 amino acids. V lost 5 bases, J lost 9 bases, and 8 bases stayed unmatched. Written as DNA, the CDR3 is TGTGCCAGCAGCACCTGGACAGGGGAAAGTTCACCCCTCCACTTT. Protein sequence: CASSTWTGESSPLHF.

J is TRBJ2-2 and V is TRBV29-1, with 7 bases fitting TRBD1. The CDR3 consists of 13 residues. Germline CDR1 reads SQVTM; CDR2 reads ANQGSEA. V gave up 6 bases and J gave up 5 bases; unmatched junction bases: 6. CDR3 in DNA: TGCAGCGTCGCCGGGACAGAGACCGGGGAGCTGTTTTTT. Amino acid sequence: CSVAGTETGELFF.

This chain links TRBV5-1 with TRBJ2-2; possibly TRBD1 for D (6 bases). V was shortened by 7 bases and J by 7 bases, with 17 bases between the two germline ends. CDR1 is SGHRS, CDR2 YFSETQ, per germline. This CDR3 contains 14 residues. The CDR3 reads CASPFTGFGGELFF. CDR3 DNA sequence: TGCGCCAGCCCTTTTACAGGGTTCGGCGGGGAGCTGTTTTTT.

The chain recombines TRBV28 with TRBJ1-2, with D perhaps TRBD1 (6 bases). The CDR3 contains 15 residues. Germline CDR1 MDHEN, CDR2 SYDVKM. With 7 bases removed from V and 3 bases from J, the gap between germline ends came to 18 bases. The CDR3 here is CASTEQRGGYYGYTF. For the CDR3, the DNA is TGTGCCAGCACCGAACAGCGGGGGGGCTACTATGGCTACACCTTC.

J is TRBJ2-5 and V is TRBV6-1; D may be TRBD2 (6 bases). Germline V lookup: CDR1 MNHNS, CDR2 SASEGT. The CDR3 consists of 15 residues. V lost 1 base and J lost 5, with 14 bases in between. The CDR3, as DNA: TGTGCCAGCAGTGAAGAGGGACTCCCGAGGGAGACCCAGTACTTC. It codes for CASSEEGLPRETQYF.

The chain has TRBV27 and TRBJ2-3, with D tentatively TRBD2 (5 bases). CDR3 size: 16 residues. Germline values: CDR1 MNHEY, CDR2 SMNVEV (reference sequence). V lost 5 bases and J 2 bases, leaving 17 bases between the germline ends. The CDR3 bases are TGTGCCAGCAGTCTGAGGACTCAAACCCTCACAGATACGCAGTATTTT. It specifies CASSLRTQTLTDTQYF.

This chain connects TRBV30 to TRBJ2-5; 8 nucleotides agree with TRBD1. The germline gives CDR1 GTSNPN, CDR2 SVGIG (reference sequence). CDR3 length equals 13 residues. V was clipped by 6 bases and J by 5 bases; unmatched bases: 8. Here the CDR3 reads CACLPRGQETQYF. CDR3 nucleotide sequence: TGTGCCTGTCTGCCCAGGGGGCAGGAGACCCAGTACTTC.

The chain recombines TRBV6-6 with TRBJ1-2; 11 bases match TRBD1. This CDR3 contains 14 residues. Losses at the gene ends were 2 bases for V and 10 bases for J; bases not matched to a gene: 6. CDR1 and CDR2 from the germline V gene are MNHNY and SVGAGI (reference sequence). CDR3 amino acids: CASSYPGQGETYTF. As DNA, the CDR3 is TGTGCCAGCAGTTACCCGGGACAGGGGGAGACCTACACCTTC.

This clone was detected only once. The chain has TRBV12-3 or TRBV12-4 and TRBJ2-1; D may be TRBD2 (5 bases). The germline V and J ends were trimmed by 5 bases and 8 bases, with 10 bases remaining between them. This CDR3 has 12 amino acids. CDR3 DNA: TGTGCCAGCAGTCGGGGTGTCGATGAGCAGTTCTTC. It translates to CASSRGVDEQFF.

The count of this clone is one. CDR3 in DNA: TGTGCCAGCAGCCAAGATGGGCAGTCCACAGATACGCAGTATTTT. Translation gives CASSQDGQSTDTQYF. This chain connects TRBV4-2 to TRBJ2-3; D is unclear. The CDR3 is made up of 15 amino acids. CDR1 and CDR2 (germline): LGHNA, YNFKEQ. Trimming cost V 0 bases and J 2 bases, with 9 bases left between them.

This chain uses TRBV14 with TRBJ2-1; 7 bases match TRBD1. Germline V gene sequence: CDR1 SGHDN, CDR2 FVKESK. The CDR3 has 14 residues. V shed 0 bases, J shed 6 bases, and the junction held 2 bases outside the gene matches. CDR3 sequence: CASSQDRQGNEQFF. CDR3 sequence (DNA): TGTGCCAGCAGCCAAGATCGACAGGGCAATGAGCAGTTCTTC. The whole variable domain, remainder taken from reference TRBV14 and TRBJ2-1, is EAGVTQFPSHSVIEKGQTVTLRCDPISGHDNLYWYRRVMGKEIKFLLHFVKESKQDESGMPNNRFLAERTGGTYSTLKVQPAELEDSGVYFCASSQDRQGNEQFFGPGTRLTVL.

The chain employs TRBV19 and TRBJ1-1; TRBD1 is a possible D gene (6 bases). Trimming shortened V by 0 bases and J by 6 bases, and 11 bases separated the two germline ends. This CDR3 spans 14 amino acids. Germline CDR1 LNHDA, CDR2 SQIVND (reference sequence). CDR3 protein: CASSIERGSAEAFF. CDR3 DNA: TGTGCCAGTAGTATAGAAAGGGGGAGCGCTGAAGCTTTCTTT.